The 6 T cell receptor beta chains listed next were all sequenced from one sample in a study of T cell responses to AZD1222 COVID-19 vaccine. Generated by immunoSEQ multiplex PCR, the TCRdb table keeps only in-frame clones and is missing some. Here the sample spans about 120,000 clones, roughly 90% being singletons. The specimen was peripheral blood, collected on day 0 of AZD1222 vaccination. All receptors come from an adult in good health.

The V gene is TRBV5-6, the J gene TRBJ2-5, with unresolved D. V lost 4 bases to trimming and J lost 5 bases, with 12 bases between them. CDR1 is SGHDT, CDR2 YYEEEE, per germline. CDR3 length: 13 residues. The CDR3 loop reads CASSLLPGETQYF. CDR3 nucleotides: TGTGCCAGCAGCCTCTTACCCGGCGAGACCCAGTACTTC. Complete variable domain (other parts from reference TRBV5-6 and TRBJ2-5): DAGVTQSPTHLIKTRGQQVTLRCSPKSGHDTVSWYQQALGQGPQFIFQYYEEEERQRGNFPDRFSGHQFPNYSSELNVNALLLGDSALYLCASSLLPGETQYFGPGTRLLVL.

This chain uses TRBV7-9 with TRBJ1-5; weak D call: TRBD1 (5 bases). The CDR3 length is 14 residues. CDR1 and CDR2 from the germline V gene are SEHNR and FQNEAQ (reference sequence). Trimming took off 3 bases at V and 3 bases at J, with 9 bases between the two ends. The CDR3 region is CASSLGRLNQPQHF. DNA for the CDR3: TGTGCCAGCAGCTTGGGACGGCTCAATCAGCCCCAGCATTTT.

The CDR3: CTSSRVQPGQGDTEAFF. The CDR3 DNA follows: TGCACCAGCAGCCGAGTACAACCCGGACAGGGGGACACTGAAGCTTTCTTT. The V and J genes are TRBV1 and TRBJ1-1; TRBD1 was called by the table and not checked on the DNA. TRBV1 is tagged as a pseudogene. This CDR3 comprises 17 residues.

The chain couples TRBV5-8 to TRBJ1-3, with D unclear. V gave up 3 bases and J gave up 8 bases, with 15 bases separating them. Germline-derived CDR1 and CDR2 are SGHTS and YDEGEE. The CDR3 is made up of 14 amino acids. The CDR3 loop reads CASSWLIGEDTIYF. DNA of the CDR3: TGTGCCAGCAGCTGGCTAATTGGGGAGGACACCATATATTTT.

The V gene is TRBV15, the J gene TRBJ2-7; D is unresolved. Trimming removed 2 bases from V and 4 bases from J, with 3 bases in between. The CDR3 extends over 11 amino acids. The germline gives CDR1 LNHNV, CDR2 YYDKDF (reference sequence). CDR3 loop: CATSRRYEQYF. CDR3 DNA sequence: TGTGCCACCAGCAGACGATACGAGCAGTACTTC. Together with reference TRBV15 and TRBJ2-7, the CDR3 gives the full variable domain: DAMVIQNPRYQVTQFGKPVTLSCSQTLNHNVMYWYQQKSSQAPKLLFHYYDKDFNNEADTPDNFQSRRPNTSFCFLDIRSPGLGDTAMYLCATSRRYEQYFGPGTRLTVT.

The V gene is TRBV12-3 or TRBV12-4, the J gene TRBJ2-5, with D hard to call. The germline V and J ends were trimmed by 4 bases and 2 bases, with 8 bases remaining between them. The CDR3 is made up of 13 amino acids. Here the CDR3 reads CASSWATQETQYF. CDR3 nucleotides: TGTGCCAGCAGTTGGGCGACACAAGAGACCCAGTACTTC.